Included here is one T cell receptor (beta chain) sequence, with context. The antigen is not known. Study donors comprised healthy, HIV-negative adults devoid of recent acute infection or vaccination. This sample stems from a study of shared clonotypes between healthy human individuals. CDR3 length: 15 amino acids. The ends lost 0 bases at V and 5 bases at J; junction bases unmatched: 3. The V gene's germline CDR1 is SGHNT and CDR2 YENEEA. The assay ran at deep level. Sequencing used immunoSEQ multiplex PCR; TCRdb keeps in-frame clones, though not all of them. The sample includes some 530,000 clones, 70% to 80% of them seen just once. Study-level points and caveats: An effect of sequencing depth on clonotype sharing among donors was expected.

The origin of this receptor is a woman in her 40s in good health. Some clones in this sample may be carry-over from other donors' samples. Sequencing was performed on PBMCs. The chain employs TRBV11-3 and TRBJ2-1, with 8 nucleotides matching TRBD2. The CDR3: CASSLEGLDNNEQFF. The CDR3 DNA reads as TGTGCCAGCAGCTTAGAGGGACTAGATAACAATGAGCAGTTCTTC.